Sequencing of this TCR beta chain was carried out in a study of T cell repertoires in cytomegalovirus infection. Findings and limits, study-wide: CMV-specific TCR beta clonotypes restricted by HLA-C were the ones dominating the ex vivo response. CMV carriers having the relevant HLA were flagged by cumulative public TCR beta family frequency.

TCRdb ran MiXCR on the reads and lists one entry per CDR3 protein. This table has some 940,000 distinct CDR3 sequences, roughly 31% appearing once. About this clonotype itself: Antigen unknown.

The CDR3 has 16 amino acids. The ends were cut back, 4 bases at V and 6 bases at J, with 21 bases in the middle. Germline V lookup: CDR1 SGHAT, CDR2 FQNNGV. The receptor was isolated from a human donor in good health (CMV status not recorded). Some clones in this sample may be carry-over from other donors' samples. V is TRBV11-2 and J is TRBJ1-2; D possibly corresponds to TRBD1 (6 bases). Material: cultured CD8+ T cells from PBMCs, obtained from culture after CMV antigen stimulation. CDR3 amino acids: CASSSHRVGGRHGYTF. In nucleotides, the CDR3 is TGTGCCAGCAGCTCTCACAGGGTCGGGGGGCGACATGGCTACACCTTC.